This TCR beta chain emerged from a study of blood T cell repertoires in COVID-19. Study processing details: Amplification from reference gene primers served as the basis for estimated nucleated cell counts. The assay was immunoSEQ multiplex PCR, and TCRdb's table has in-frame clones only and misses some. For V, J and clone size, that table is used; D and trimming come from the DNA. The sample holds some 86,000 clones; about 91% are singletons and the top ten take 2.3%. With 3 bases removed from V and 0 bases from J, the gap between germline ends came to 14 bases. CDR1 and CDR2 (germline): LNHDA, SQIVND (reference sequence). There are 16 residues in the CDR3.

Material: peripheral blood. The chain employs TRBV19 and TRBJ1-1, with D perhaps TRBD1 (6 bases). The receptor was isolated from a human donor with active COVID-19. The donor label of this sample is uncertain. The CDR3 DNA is TGTGCCAGTAGTATTCTCTCTGGGGGCATGAACACTGAAGCTTTCTTT. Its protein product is CASSILSGGMNTEAFF. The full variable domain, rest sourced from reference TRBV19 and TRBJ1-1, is DGGITQSPKYLFRKEGQNVTLSCEQNLNHDAMYWYRQDPGQGLRLIYYSQIVNDFQKGDIAEGYSVSREKKESFPLTVTSAQKNPTAFYLCASSILSGGMNTEAFFGQGTRLTVV.